This record concerns one TCR beta chain sequence. Treatment reported: randomized to nivolumab then ipilimumab (arm A) or the reverse (arm B). This entry comes from a study of sequential checkpoint blockade in melanoma. Study in general: Arm A got nivolumab then ipilimumab; arm B the reverse, 1:1.

The method was immunoSEQ multiplex PCR; TCRdb's version includes in-frame clones alone and lacks a portion of them. The sample records over 4,000 clones, approximately 78% being singletons. The sequence derives from a human donor with melanoma. The sample was CD8+ T cells sorted from blood (inferred from file names), taken from a patient given nivolumab and ipilimumab in sequence.

CDR3 bases: TGTGCCACCAGCAGAGATGAGTGGCAGGACATCAACTCTGGGGCCAACGTCCTGACTTTC. Encoded protein: CATSRDEWQDINSGANVLTF. The rearrangement joins TRBV15 to TRBJ2-6; weak D call: TRBD1 (5 bases). V lost 0 bases, J lost 0 bases, and 18 bases lay in between. The germline gives CDR1 LNHNV, CDR2 YYDKDF (reference sequence). The length of the CDR3 is 20 residues. The variable domain in full, completed from reference TRBV15 and TRBJ2-6, reads DAMVIQNPRYQVTQFGKPVTLSCSQTLNHNVMYWYQQKSSQAPKLLFHYYDKDFNNEADTPDNFQSRRPNTSFCFLDIRSPGLGDTAMYLCATSRDEWQDINSGANVLTFGAGSRLTVL.